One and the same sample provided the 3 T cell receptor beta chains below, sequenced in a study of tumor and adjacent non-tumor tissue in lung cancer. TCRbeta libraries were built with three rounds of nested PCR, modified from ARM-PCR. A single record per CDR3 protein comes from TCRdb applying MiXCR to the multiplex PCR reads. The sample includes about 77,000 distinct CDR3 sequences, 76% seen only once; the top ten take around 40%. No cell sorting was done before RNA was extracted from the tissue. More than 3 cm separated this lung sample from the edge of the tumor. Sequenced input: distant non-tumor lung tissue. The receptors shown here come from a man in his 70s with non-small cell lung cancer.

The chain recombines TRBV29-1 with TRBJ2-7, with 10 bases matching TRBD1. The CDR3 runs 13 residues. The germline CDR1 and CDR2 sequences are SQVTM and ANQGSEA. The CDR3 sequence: CGIMGTGEYEQYF. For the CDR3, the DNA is TGCGGCATAATGGGGACAGGGGAATACGAGCAGTACTTC.

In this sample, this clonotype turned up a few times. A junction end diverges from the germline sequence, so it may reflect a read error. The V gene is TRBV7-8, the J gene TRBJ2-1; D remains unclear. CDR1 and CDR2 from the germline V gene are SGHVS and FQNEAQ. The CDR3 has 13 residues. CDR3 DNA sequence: TGTGCCAGCAGTCCACCCTACTCCGTTGAGCAGTTATTC. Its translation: CASSPPYSVEQLF.

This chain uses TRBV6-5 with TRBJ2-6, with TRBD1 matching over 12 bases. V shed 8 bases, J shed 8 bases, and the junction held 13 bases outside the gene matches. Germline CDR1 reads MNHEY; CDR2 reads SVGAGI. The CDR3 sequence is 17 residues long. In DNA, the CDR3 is TGTGCCAGCGGTTCCGGGACAGGGGGCTCTGGCACCAACGTCCTGACTTTC. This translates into CASGSGTGGSGTNVLTF.